This T cell receptor (beta chain) emerged from a study of shared clonotypes between healthy human individuals. Method: immunoSEQ multiplex PCR; TCRdb's copy keeps in-frame clones and lacks some. Of about 1 million clones in the sample, about 75% are singletons; the top ten hold 1.4%. The CDR3 has 14 amino acids. The germline V gene has CDR1 SEHNR and CDR2 FQNEAQ (reference sequence). V was pared by 4 bases and J by 1 base, with 9 bases between. The sequenced sample was memory CD4+ T cells sorted from blood. Noted subset: CD45RA-negative fraction. The chain couples TRBV7-9 to TRBJ2-3; D is possibly TRBD2 (5 bases). The sequence was obtained from a man aged 18-30 years in good health. As DNA, the CDR3 is TGTGCCAGCAGCTCCGCGGGCGGCACAGATACGCAGTATTTT. It translates to CASSSAGGTDTQYF.